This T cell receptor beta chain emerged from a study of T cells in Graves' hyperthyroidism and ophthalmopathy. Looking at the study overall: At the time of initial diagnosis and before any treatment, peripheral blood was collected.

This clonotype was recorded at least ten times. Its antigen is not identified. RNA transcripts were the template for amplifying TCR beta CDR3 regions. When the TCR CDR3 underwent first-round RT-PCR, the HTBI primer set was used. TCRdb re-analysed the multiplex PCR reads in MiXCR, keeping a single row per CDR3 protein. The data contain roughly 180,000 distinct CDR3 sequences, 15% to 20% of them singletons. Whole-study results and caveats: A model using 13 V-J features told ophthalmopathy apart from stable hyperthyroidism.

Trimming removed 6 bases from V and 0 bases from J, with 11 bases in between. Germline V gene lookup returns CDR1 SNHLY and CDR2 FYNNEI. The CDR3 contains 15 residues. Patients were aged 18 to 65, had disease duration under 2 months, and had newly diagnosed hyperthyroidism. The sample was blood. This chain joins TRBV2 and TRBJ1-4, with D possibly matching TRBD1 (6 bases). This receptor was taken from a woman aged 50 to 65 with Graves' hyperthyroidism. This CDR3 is CASSGQISTNEKLFF. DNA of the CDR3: TGTGCCAGCAGCGGACAGATTTCAACTAATGAAAAACTGTTTTTT.